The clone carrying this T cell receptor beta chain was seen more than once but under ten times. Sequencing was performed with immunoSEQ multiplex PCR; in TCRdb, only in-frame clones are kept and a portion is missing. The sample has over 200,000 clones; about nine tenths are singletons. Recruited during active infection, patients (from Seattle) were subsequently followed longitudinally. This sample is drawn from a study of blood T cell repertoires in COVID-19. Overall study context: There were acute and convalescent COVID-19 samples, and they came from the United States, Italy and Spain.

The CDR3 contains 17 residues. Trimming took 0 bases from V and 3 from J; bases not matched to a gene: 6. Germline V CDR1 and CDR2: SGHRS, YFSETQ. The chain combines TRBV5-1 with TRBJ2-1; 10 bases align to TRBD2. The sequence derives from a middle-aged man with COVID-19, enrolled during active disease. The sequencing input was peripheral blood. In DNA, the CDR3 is TGCGCCAGCAGCTTGGATCTAGCGGGAGCTAGCTACAATGAGCAGTTCTTC. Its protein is CASSLDLAGASYNEQFF.